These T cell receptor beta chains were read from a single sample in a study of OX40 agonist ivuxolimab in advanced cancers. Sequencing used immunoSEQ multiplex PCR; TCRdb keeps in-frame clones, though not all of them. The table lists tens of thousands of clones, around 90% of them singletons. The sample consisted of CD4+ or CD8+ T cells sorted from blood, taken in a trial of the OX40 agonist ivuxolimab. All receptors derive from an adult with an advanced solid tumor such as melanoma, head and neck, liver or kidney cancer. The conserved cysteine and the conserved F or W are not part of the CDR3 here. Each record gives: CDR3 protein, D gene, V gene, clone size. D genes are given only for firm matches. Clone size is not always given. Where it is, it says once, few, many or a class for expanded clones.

CDR3 protein: ASSETGSPGELF
D gene: TRBD1
V gene: TRBV2
clone size: -

CDR3 protein: ASRRYSNQPQH
D gene: -
V gene: TRBV10-2
clone size: -

CDR3 protein: ASSLREHLTTSTDTQY
D gene: -
V gene: TRBV11-1
clone size: -

CDR3 protein: ASSSRSVGGSPLH
D gene: -
V gene: TRBV19
clone size: -

CDR3 protein: AWSFGGYYEQY
D gene: -
V gene: TRBV30
clone size: -

CDR3 protein: AISSLRQVQETQY
D gene: -
V gene: TRBV10-3
clone size: -

CDR3 protein: ASSYSLGGPSEQF
D gene: -
V gene: TRBV6-6
clone size: -

CDR3 protein: ASSSRSPLGAQETQY
D gene: -
V gene: TRBV27
clone size: -

CDR3 protein: ASSQPPGTAF
D gene: -
V gene: TRBV11-1
clone size: -

CDR3 protein: ASSLVGASNQPQH
D gene: -
V gene: TRBV5-6
clone size: once

CDR3 protein: ASSPSLGLANWTQY
D gene: TRBD2
V gene: TRBV4-1
clone size: once

CDR3 protein: ASSLEDQGYT
D gene: -
V gene: TRBV11-2
clone size: -

CDR3 protein: AWVSGDADTQY
D gene: TRBD2
V gene: TRBV30
clone size: -

CDR3 protein: ASSLGASREAF
D gene: -
V gene: TRBV5-6
clone size: -

CDR3 protein: SAREGANT
D gene: TRBD1
V gene: TRBV20-1
clone size: -

CDR3 protein: ASIQRLEAF
D gene: -
V gene: TRBV19
clone size: -

CDR3 protein: ASGTGGADTGELF
D gene: TRBD1
V gene: TRBV12-5
clone size: -

CDR3 protein: ASSQASVNEKLF
D gene: -
V gene: TRBV4-1
clone size: -

CDR3 protein: ASSLERGPYEQY
D gene: -
V gene: TRBV5-1
clone size: -

CDR3 protein: ASSRDDSYEQY
D gene: -
V gene: TRBV18
clone size: few

CDR3 protein: ASYTTGSPLNTQY
D gene: TRBD1
V gene: TRBV18
clone size: -

CDR3 protein: AWGGLAGGIYEQY
D gene: TRBD2
V gene: TRBV30
clone size: -

CDR3 protein: ASSSTTLQETQY
D gene: -
V gene: TRBV6-5
clone size: -

CDR3 protein: SVGQGAADTQY
D gene: TRBD1
V gene: TRBV29-1
clone size: -

CDR3 protein: ASSLNFAGAAREQY
D gene: -
V gene: TRBV5-1
clone size: -

CDR3 protein: ASSPKAASNTGELF
D gene: -
V gene: TRBV18
clone size: -

CDR3 protein: ASSPRPTENEQF
D gene: -
V gene: TRBV5-1
clone size: -

CDR3 protein: ASSPIPEEKLF
D gene: -
V gene: TRBV18
clone size: once

CDR3 protein: ASSSGAIETQY
D gene: -
V gene: TRBV14
clone size: -

CDR3 protein: ASSSRGGDQETQY
D gene: TRBD2
V gene: TRBV7-3
clone size: -

CDR3 protein: ASRGTVPGNTIY
D gene: TRBD1
V gene: TRBV6-1
clone size: once

CDR3 protein: ASSFLVLDLKTWGETQY
D gene: -
V gene: TRBV7-3
clone size: -

CDR3 protein: ASTPDRSNTGELF
D gene: -
V gene: TRBV19
clone size: -

CDR3 protein: ASSFQSGGRETQY
D gene: TRBD2
V gene: TRBV5-1
clone size: -

CDR3 protein: ASSPQTDGIKY
D gene: -
V gene: TRBV7-2
clone size: -

CDR3 protein: ASSSTGLKTDTQY
D gene: TRBD1
V gene: TRBV7-3
clone size: -

CDR3 protein: ASSLTWNTGELF
D gene: -
V gene: TRBV7-7
clone size: once

CDR3 protein: ASSYSRSAQETQY
D gene: -
V gene: TRBV6-6
clone size: -